The table lists the clone carrying this T cell receptor (beta chain) with a count of one. Its target is not known. The data derive from a study of cytomegalovirus exposure and HLA in healthy donors. General study findings and limits: Donors belonging to an Asian-associated ancestry cluster reportedly showed fewer N-insertions in productive TCRs than the roughly 700-donor mean, according to what a later analysis found.

A multiplex PCR was run with 60 Vbeta primers and 13 Jbeta primers. Methods used by the authors: Unique TCR beta chains totaled 80 million to 100 million in a later count, with roughly 12 million of them shared. TCRdb's copy holds only in-frame clones and misses some; the assay was immunoSEQ multiplex PCR. From that table come the V and J calls and clone size; the DNA was used to work out D and trimming. Among 130,000 to 150,000 clones listed, around 75% were seen once. The CDR3 extends over 13 amino acids. V dropped 8 bases and J dropped 3 bases, with 11 bases sitting between them. The germline gives CDR1 KGHSY, CDR2 FQNENV.

Material: PBMCs. The source of this sequence is a woman aged 30 to 39 in good health and CMV-seronegative. The chain uses TRBV16 and TRBJ1-5; D is unclear. CDR3 in amino acids: CASRNSYNQPQHF. CDR3 sequence (DNA): TGTGCCAGCCGAAACAGTTACAATCAGCCCCAGCATTTT. The full variable domain, with the rest looked up from reference TRBV16 and TRBJ1-5, is GEEVAQTPKHLVRGEGQKAKLYCAPIKGHSYVFWYQQVLKNEFKFLISFQNENVFDETGMPKERFSAKCLPNSPCSLEIQATKLEDSAVYFCASRNSYNQPQHFGDGTRLSIL.